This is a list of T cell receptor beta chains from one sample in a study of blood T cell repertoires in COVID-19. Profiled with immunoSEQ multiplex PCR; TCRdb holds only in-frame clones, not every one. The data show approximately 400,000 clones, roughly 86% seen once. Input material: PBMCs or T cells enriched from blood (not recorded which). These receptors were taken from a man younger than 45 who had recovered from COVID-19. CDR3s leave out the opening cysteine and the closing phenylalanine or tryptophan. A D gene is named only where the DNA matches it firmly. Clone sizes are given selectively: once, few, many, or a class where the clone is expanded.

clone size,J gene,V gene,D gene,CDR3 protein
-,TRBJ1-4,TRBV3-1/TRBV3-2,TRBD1,ASSQTGGEKLF
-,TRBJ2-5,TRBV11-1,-,ASSHHTYQETQY
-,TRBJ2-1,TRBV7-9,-,ASSLAWGLLQDNEQF
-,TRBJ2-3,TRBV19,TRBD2,ASRPREGSTDTQY
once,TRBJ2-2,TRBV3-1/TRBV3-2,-,ASSQGVGGSGELF
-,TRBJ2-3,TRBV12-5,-,ASGLVPISTDTQY
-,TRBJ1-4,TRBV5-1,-,ASSPGTENEKLF
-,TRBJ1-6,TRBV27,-,ASSPSFSSYNSPLH
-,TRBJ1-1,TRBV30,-,AWSASNTEAF
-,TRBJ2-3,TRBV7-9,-,ASSFQGSTDTQY
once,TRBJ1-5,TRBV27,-,ASSFGQFNQPQH
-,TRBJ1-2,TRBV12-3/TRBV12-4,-,ASHGGARTST
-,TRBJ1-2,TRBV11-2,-,ASTTSPGGNYGYT
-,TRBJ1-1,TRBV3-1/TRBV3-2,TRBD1,ASSRPGTGITEAF
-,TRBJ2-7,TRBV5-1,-,ASSFRDSGNEQY
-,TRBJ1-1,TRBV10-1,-,ASSEFASGSYTEAF
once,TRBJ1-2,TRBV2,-,ASSVGSEYGYT
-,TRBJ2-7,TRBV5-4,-,ASSLVSDAGEQY
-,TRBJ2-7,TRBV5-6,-,ASRGGPREQY
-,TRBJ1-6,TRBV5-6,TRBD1,ASSLGETGVIYNSPLH
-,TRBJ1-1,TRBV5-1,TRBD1,ASSPSGTGDARGEAF
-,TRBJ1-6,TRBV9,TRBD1,ASSVDTGAKYNSPLH
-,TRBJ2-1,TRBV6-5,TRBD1,ASKSLTGANEQF
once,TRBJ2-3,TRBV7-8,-,ASSQGFEAQY
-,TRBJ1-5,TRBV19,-,ASSLGSNQPQH
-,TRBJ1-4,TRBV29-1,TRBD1,SVLTGVNEKLF
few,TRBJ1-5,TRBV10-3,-,AISESGNSNQPQH
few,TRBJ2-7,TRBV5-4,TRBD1,ASSSQGQGSEQY
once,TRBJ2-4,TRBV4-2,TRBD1,ASSQDNRGTNIQY
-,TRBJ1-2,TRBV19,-,ASSLSWTPNYGYT
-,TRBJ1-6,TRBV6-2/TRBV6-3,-,ASSSYSYNSPLH
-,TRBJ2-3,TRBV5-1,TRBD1,ASSLGQGWDTQY
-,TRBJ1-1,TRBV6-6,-,ASMRNTEAF
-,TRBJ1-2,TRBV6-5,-,ASSYGLSDGYT
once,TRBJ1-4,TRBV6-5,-,ASREGPSEKLF
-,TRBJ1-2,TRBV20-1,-,SAGDSYGYT
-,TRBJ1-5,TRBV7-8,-,ASSLAWQYRNQPQH
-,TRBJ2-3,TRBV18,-,ASSSLLRDTQY
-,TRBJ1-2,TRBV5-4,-,ATVIGQGGGYT